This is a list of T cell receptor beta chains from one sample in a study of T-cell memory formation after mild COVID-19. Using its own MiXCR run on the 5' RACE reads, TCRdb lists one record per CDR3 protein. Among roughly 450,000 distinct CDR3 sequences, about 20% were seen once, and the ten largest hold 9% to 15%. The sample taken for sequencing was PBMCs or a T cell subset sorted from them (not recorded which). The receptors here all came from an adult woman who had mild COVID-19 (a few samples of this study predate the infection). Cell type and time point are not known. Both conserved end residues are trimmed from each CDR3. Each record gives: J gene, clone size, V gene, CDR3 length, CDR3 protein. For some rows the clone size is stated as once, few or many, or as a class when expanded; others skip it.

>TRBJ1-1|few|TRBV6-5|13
ASRGQGAGNTEAF
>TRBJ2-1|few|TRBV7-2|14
ASSTQTGTRGNEQF
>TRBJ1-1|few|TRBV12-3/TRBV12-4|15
ASSSTILGPVNTEAF
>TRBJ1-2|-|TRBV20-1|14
SASRTAGPGSYGYT
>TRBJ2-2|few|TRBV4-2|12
ASSQGVLSGELF
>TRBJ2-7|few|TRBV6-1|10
ASLGQGKEQY
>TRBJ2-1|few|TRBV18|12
ASSPPQPYNEQF
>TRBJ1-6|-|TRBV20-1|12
SASAGLYNSPLH
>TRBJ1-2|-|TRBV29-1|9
SVELVYGYT
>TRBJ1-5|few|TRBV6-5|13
ASSYSSGGNQPQH
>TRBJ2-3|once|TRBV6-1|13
ASSHGSGNTDTQY
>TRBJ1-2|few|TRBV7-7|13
ASSLARGGRAGYT
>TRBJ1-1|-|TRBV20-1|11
SGTGTMNTEAF
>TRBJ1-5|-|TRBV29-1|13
SVSSGTGGRQPQH
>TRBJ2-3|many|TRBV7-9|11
ASRYPDRSTQY
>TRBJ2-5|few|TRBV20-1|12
SASGLAGGKTQY
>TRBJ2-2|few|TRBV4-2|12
ASWDRSNTGELF
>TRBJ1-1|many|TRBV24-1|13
ATSDPGQGDTEAF
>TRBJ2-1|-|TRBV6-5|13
ASSYAGKSYNEQF
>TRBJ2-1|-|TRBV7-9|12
ASSLNRDYTEQF
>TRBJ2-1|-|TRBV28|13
ASTLLAGSYNEQF
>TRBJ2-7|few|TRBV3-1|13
ASSQGIFSENEQY
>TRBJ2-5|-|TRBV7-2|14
ASSLGLARGQETQY
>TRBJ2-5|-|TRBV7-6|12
ASSTYLNGETQY
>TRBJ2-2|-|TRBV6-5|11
ASSYGGVGELF
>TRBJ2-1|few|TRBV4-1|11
ASRFSGRNEQF
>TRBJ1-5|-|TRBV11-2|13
ASSYSPGSNQPQH
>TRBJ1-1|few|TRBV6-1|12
ASIWTGMNTEAF
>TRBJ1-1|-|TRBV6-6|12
ASSYGVSDPEAF
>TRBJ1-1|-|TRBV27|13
ASSLVRGAGTEAF
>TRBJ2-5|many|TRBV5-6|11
ASSARQQETQY
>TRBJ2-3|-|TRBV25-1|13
ASSTWSDRTDTQY
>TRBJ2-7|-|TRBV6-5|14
ASSYWGQGRTYEQY
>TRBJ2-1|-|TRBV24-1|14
ATSEAGGDTNNEQF
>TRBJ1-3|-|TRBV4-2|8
ASSGNTIY
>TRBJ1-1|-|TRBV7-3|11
ASSPTDMTEAF
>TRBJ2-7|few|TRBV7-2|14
ASSLVMGMGAYEQY
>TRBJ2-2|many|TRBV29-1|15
SVEGVRDRARTGELF
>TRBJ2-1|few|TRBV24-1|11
ATSGRGYGEQF
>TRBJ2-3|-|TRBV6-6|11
ASRGAGLDTQY
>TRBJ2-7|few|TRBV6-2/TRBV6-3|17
ASSYGPLNPPGFSYEQY
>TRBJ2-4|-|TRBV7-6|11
ASSGEGLGIQY
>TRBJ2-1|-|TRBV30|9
AWSVRTEQF
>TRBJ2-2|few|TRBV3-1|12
ASSMGTVTGELF
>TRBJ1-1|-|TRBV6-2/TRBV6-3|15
ASSYRDRVLVNTEAF
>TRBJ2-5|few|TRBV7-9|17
ASSPRDGKSSQQMKTQY
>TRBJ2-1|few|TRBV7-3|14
ASSLTSGAPGVEQF
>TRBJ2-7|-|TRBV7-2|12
ASSQGPEVVEQY
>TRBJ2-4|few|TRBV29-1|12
SVLTSLAKNIQY
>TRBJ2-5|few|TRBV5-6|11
ASSLGLSETQY
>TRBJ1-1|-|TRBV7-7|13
ASSPIQGALNEAF
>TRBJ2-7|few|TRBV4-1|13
ASSQVQGQSYEQY
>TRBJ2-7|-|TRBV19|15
ASSIGTGGSLSYEQY
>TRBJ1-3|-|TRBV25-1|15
ASSGDWEFASGNTIY
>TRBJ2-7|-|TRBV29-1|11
SVEGRVGNEQY
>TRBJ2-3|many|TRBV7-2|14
ASSPPPGLALDTQY
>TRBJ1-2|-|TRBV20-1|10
SARGQGGGYT
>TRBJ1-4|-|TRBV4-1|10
ASSPEDEKLF
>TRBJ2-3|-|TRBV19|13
ATQSGGSLTDTQY